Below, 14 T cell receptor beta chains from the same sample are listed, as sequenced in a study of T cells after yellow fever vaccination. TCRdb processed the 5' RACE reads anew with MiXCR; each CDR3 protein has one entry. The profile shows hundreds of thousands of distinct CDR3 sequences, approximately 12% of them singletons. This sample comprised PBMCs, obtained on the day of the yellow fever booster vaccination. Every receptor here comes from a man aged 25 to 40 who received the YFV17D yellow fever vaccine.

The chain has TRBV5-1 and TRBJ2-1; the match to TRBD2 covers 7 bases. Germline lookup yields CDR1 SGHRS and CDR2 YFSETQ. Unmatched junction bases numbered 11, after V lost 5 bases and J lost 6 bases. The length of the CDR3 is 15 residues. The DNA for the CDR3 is TGCGCCAGCAGTCCGAATTGGGGGGGAGGCAATGAGCAGTTCTTC. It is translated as CASSPNWGGGNEQFF.

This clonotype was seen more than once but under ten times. CDR3 sequence reads: CASSRAGPNEQFF. In DNA form, the CDR3 reads TGTGCCAGCAGCCGGGCGGGGCCAAATGAGCAGTTCTTC. J is TRBJ2-1 and V is TRBV3-1, with D perhaps TRBD2 (6 bases). CDR3 length: 13 amino acids. CDR1 is LGHDT and CDR2 is YNNKEL in the germline V gene (reference sequence). V lost 4 bases to trimming and J lost 7 bases, with 11 bases between them.

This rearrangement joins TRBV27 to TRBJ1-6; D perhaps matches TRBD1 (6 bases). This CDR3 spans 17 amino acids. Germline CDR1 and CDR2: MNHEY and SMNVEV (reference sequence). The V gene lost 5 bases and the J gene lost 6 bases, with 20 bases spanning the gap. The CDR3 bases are TGTGCCAGCAGTAACAAAAGGGGGGAGTTTCGTAATTCACCCCTCCACTTT. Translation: CASSNKRGEFRNSPLHF.

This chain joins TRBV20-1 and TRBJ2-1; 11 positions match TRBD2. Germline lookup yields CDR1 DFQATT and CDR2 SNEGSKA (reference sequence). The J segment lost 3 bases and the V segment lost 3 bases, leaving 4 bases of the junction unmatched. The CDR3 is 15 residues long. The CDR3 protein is CSARLLAGDYNEQFF. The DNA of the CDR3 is TGCAGTGCTAGGCTACTAGCGGGAGACTACAATGAGCAGTTCTTC.

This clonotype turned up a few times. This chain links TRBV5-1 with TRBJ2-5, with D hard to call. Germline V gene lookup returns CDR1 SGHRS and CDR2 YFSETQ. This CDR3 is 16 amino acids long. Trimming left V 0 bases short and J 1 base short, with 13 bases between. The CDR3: CASSLAPLGPQETQYF. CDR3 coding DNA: TGCGCCAGCAGCTTGGCCCCTCTAGGGCCCCAAGAGACCCAGTACTTC. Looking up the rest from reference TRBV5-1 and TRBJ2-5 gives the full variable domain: KAGVTQTPRYLIKTRGQQVTLSCSPISGHRSVSWYQQTPGQGLQFLFEYFSETQRNKGNFPGRFSGRQFSNSRSEMNVSTLELGDSALYLCASSLAPLGPQETQYFGPGTRLLVL.

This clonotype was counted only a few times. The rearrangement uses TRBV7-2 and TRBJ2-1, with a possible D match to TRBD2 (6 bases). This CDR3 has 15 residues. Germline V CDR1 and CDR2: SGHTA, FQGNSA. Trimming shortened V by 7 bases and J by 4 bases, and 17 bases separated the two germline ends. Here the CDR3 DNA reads TGTGCCAGCAACTATCCCGGGAGTGGGTACAATGAGCAGTTCTTC. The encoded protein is CASNYPGSGYNEQFF.

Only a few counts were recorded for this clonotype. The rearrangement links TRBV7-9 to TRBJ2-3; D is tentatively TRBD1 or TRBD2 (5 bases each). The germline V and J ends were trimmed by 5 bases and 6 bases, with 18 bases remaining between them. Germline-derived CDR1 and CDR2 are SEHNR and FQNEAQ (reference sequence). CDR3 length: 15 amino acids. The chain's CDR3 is CASSTGTHARDTQYF. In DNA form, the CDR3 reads TGTGCCAGCAGCACCGGGACCCACGCTCGGGATACGCAGTATTTT.

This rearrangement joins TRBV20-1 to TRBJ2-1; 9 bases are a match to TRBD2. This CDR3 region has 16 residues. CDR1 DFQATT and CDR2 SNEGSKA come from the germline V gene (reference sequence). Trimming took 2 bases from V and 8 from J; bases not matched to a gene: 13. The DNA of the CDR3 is TGCAGTGCTAGACCGTTGACTAGCGGAATGGGCGATGAGCAGTTCTTC. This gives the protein CSARPLTSGMGDEQFF.

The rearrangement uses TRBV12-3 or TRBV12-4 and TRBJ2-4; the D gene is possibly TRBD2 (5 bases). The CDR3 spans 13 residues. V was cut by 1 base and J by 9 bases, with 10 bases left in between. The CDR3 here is CASSLGGYVIQYF. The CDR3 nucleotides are TGTGCCAGCAGTTTAGGAGGGTATGTCATTCAGTACTTC.

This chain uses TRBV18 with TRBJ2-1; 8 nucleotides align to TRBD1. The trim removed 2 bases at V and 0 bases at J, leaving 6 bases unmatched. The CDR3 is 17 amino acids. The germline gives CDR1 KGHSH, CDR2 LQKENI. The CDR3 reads CASSPYRGSSSYNEQFF. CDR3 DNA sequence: TGTGCCAGCTCACCATACAGGGGGTCGAGCTCCTACAATGAGCAGTTCTTC.

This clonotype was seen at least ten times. The CDR3 reads CASSLAQPYGLAFF. CDR3 coding DNA: TGTGCCAGCAGCTTAGCGCAACCCTACGGCCTGGCTTTCTTT. J is TRBJ1-1 and V is TRBV7-2; D call uncertain. Trimming cost V 0 bases and J 11 bases, with 16 bases left between them. This CDR3 has 14 residues. Germline assignment: CDR1 SGHTA and CDR2 FQGNSA. The full variable domain, in which reference TRBV7-2 and TRBJ1-1 provide the parts outside the CDR3, is GAGVSQSPSNKVTEKGKDVELRCDPISGHTALYWYRQSLGQGLEFLIYFQGNSAPDKSGLPSDRFSAERTGGSVSTLTIQRTQQEDSAVYLCASSLAQPYGLAFFGQGTRLTVV.

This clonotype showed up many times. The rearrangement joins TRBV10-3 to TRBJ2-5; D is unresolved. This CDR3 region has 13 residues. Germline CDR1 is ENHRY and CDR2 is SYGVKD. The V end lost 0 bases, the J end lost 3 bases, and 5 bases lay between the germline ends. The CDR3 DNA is TGTGCCATCAGTGAGTCGCAGAAAGAGACCCAGTACTTC. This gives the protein CAISESQKETQYF.

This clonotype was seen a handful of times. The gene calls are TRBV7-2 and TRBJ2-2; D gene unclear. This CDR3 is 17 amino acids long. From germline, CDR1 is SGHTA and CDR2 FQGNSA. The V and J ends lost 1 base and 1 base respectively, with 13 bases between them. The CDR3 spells CASSLGSWTMNTGELFF. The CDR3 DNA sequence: TGTGCCAGCAGCTTAGGCTCTTGGACCATGAACACCGGGGAGCTGTTTTTT.

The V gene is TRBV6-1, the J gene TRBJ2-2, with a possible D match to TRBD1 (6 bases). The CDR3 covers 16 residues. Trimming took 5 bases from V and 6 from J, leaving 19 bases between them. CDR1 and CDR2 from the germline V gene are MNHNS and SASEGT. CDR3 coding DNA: TGTGCCAGCAGTCCCGATACAGGGAGAAGTGCCGGGGAGCTGTTTTTT. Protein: CASSPDTGRSAGELFF.